This T cell receptor (beta chain) emerged from a study of shared clonotypes between healthy human individuals. At the level of the study: The donor pool was made up of a couple of women and a few men aged 18 to 49.

CD8 cells classed as naive were CD45RO-negative and positively selected for CCR7, excluding terminally differentiated effector memory CD45RA+ cells. Generated by immunoSEQ multiplex PCR, the TCRdb table keeps only in-frame clones and is missing some. The table shows approximately 740,000 clones, with roughly 92% occurring only once. Looked up from germline, CDR1 is SEHNR and CDR2 is FQNEAQ (reference sequence). The CDR3 has 10 amino acids. Material for sequencing was naive CD8+ T cells sorted from blood. The source of this sequence is a man aged 25-45 years in good health. The rearrangement uses TRBV7-9 and TRBJ2-1; D may match TRBD1 or TRBD2 (5 bases each). In nucleotides, the CDR3 is TGTGCTCACGGGGCATCTGAGCAGTTCTTC. Its protein is CAHGASEQFF.